The source of this TCR beta chain is a study of shared clonotypes between healthy human individuals. Study-level points and caveats: Specimens sampled were limited to blood, with tissue repertoires likely differing. Depth of sequencing was expected to influence donor clonotype sharing.

Details on this clone: Antigen: not known.

V lost 4 bases and J lost 1, with 11 bases in between. CDR3 length equals 14 residues. CDR1 SGHRS and CDR2 YFSETQ come from the germline V gene. Sorted-subset replicate PCR reactions contained roughly 200 ng DNA, corresponding to some 29,000 T cell genomes. Per the authors' pipeline: In the immunoSEQ data, sequences were junction-only and lacked quality scores, so filtering differed. Repertoires were generated with immunoSEQ multiplex PCR, while TCRdb's copy carries only in-frame clones and drops some. That table gives V, J and clone size, and the DNA gave D and trimming. The table shows roughly 1 million clones, with 70% to 80% occurring only once.

The chain is built from TRBV5-1 and TRBJ1-1; no definite D call. Specimen: memory CD4+ T cells sorted from blood. Subset: CD45RA-negative fraction. This receptor was obtained from a man aged 18-30 years in good health. The CDR3 loop is CASSRSWENTEAFF. The CDR3 DNA reads as TGCGCCAGCAGCCGGTCCTGGGAGAACACTGAAGCTTTCTTT.